A single sample gave rise to the 10 T cell receptor beta chains below, sequenced in a study of graft-versus-host responses after intestinal transplantation. The antigens these receptors bind are not known. Clones were read by immunoSEQ multiplex PCR, and TCRdb kept only the in-frame ones, dropping some. The sample records over 90,000 clones, over 85% being singletons. The sequenced sample was unstimulated CD8+ T cells sorted from spleen or lymph node cells, obtained before intestinal transplant. These receptor sequences come from a human donor who received an intestinal transplant.

This chain joins TRBV6-5 and TRBJ2-2, with 8 bases aligning to TRBD2. Germline V gene data show CDR1 as MNHEY and CDR2 as SVGAGI. This CDR3 has 15 amino acids. Trimming removed 0 bases from V and 5 bases from J; junction bases left unmatched: 2. In nucleotides, the CDR3 is TGTGCCAGCAGTTACTCAGCGGGGGTAACCGGGGAGCTGTTTTTT. It translates to CASSYSAGVTGELFF.

J is TRBJ1-1 and V is TRBV29-1, with D perhaps TRBD1 (5 bases). The CDR3 is made up of 15 amino acids. The V end lost 3 bases, the J end lost 3 bases, and 17 bases lay between the germline ends. Germline V gives CDR1 SQVTM, CDR2 ANQGSEA. The CDR3 is CSVDVRIGGHTEAFF. As DNA, the CDR3 is TGCAGCGTTGATGTACGAATCGGGGGTCACACTGAAGCTTTCTTT. Looking up the rest from reference TRBV29-1 and TRBJ1-1 gives the full variable domain: SAVISQKPSRDICQRGTSLTIQCQVDSQVTMMFWYRQQPGQSLTLIATANQGSEATYESGFVIDKFPISRPNLTFSTLTVSNMSPEDSSIYLCSVDVRIGGHTEAFFGQGTRLTVV.

The V call is TRBV6-5, the J call TRBJ2-1; unclear D gene. This CDR3 is built from 13 residues. V was cut by 4 bases and J by 10 bases, with 14 bases left in between. Germline CDR1 is MNHEY and CDR2 is SVGAGI. The CDR3 loop reads CASSFAARGEQFF. The CDR3 nucleotides are TGTGCCAGCAGTTTCGCCGCCCGTGGCGAGCAGTTCTTC.

This rearrangement joins TRBV7-9 to TRBJ1-2, with TRBD1 as a possible D gene (6 bases). The CDR3 totals 15 residues. The V gene's germline CDR1 is SEHNR and CDR2 FQNEAQ (reference sequence). The V end lost 2 bases, the J end lost 6 bases, and 16 bases lay between the germline ends. Here the CDR3 reads CASSLSTEGGNGYTF. CDR3 DNA: TGTGCCAGCAGCTTAAGTACGGAGGGGGGCAATGGCTACACCTTC.

The chain joins TRBV27 to TRBJ1-1, with D possibly matching TRBD1 (6 bases). Trimming took off 0 bases at V and 7 bases at J, with 9 bases between the two ends. The CDR3 covers 13 residues. CDR1 MNHEY and CDR2 SMNVEV come from the germline V gene (reference sequence). Written as DNA, the CDR3 is TGTGCCAGCAGTTTATCGAGGGGGGGTGAAGCTTTCTTT. Translating gives CASSLSRGGEAFF.

The chain is built from TRBV5-5 and TRBJ1-1; D remains ambiguous. Trimming stripped 0 bases from V and 0 bases from J, with 6 bases between. The CDR3 length is 14 residues. CDR1 and CDR2 from the germline V gene are SGHKS and YYEKEE (reference sequence). CDR3 sequence: CASSLVRVNTEAFF. Here the CDR3 DNA reads TGTGCCAGCAGCTTGGTTCGGGTGAACACTGAAGCTTTCTTT.

This chain connects TRBV19 to TRBJ2-7; 9 bases match TRBD1. After removal of 6 bases from V and 2 bases from J, the junction contained 11 bases not matched to a gene. In germline, CDR1 is LNHDA, CDR2 SQIVND (reference sequence). The CDR3 runs to 16 residues. The DNA of the CDR3 is TGTGCCAGTAGACCGGAACCGGGACAGGGTACCTACGAGCAGTACTTC. As protein: CASRPEPGQGTYEQYF.

The chain is built from TRBV7-7 and TRBJ2-7; 7 bases line up with TRBD1. Germline V gives CDR1 SSHAT, CDR2 FNYEAQ (reference sequence). The CDR3 runs to 13 residues. J gave up 6 bases and V 3 bases, and 5 bases lay outside the gene matches. Written as DNA, the CDR3 is TGTGCCAGCAGCTTTGATGGACAGGCCGAGCAGTACTTC. Translation: CASSFDGQAEQYF.

The rearrangement joins TRBV5-6 to TRBJ1-1, with a weak D call TRBD1 (5 bases). The germline V and J ends were trimmed by 4 bases and 1 base, with 8 bases remaining between them. The length of the CDR3 is 13 residues. Germline CDR1 is SGHDT and CDR2 is YYEEEE. The CDR3 DNA follows: TGTGCCAGCAGCCCGGGGCCGAACACTGAAGCTTTCTTT. Amino acids: CASSPGPNTEAFF.

The V gene is TRBV7-6, the J gene TRBJ2-7; TRBD1 matches at 7 bases. Trimming at V came to 0 bases and at J to 5 bases, leaving 7 bases not matched to a gene. This CDR3 is 15 amino acids long. Looked up from germline, CDR1 is SGHVS and CDR2 is FNYEAQ. The CDR3 is CASSLARTGMDEQYF. The DNA of the CDR3 is TGTGCCAGCAGCTTAGCGAGGACAGGTATGGACGAGCAGTACTTC.